The entry below gives a single TCR beta chain sequence along with its context. Ineligible for inclusion were patients with other autoimmune diseases, uncontrolled infections, pregnancy or lactation. CDR3 regions of TCR beta were amplified from RNA transcripts. The workflow started with a first-round RT-PCR run with HTBI primers and then moved on to a second-round multiplex PCR. TCRdb independently ran MiXCR on the multiplex PCR reads; one entry per CDR3 protein. The sample includes around 1,200,000 distinct CDR3 sequences, roughly two fifths seen only once; the top ten take 11%. Trimming cost V 0 bases and J 2 bases, with 11 bases left between them. Germline V CDR1 and CDR2: SGHDT, YYEEEE. This CDR3 has 15 amino acids. This sample was taken from a study of Graves' ophthalmopathy and Graves' hyperthyroidism.

The sample taken for sequencing was peripheral blood or thyroid tissue (not recorded which). The receptor's source is an adult man with Graves' hyperthyroidism. This rearrangement joins TRBV5-6 to TRBJ2-5; D perhaps matches TRBD1 (5 bases). The CDR3 sequence is CASSLVLRAQETQYF. Here the CDR3 DNA reads TGTGCCAGCAGCTTGGTTCTCAGGGCACAAGAGACCCAGTACTTC.